The source of this T cell receptor (beta chain) is a study of shared clonotypes between healthy human individuals. For the study at large: CD8 memory received one plate per donor, CD8 naive two, CD4 memory three and CD4 naive three.

Those who donated, Caucasian adults without exception, all lived in Nashville, Tennessee. Clones were read by immunoSEQ multiplex PCR, and TCRdb kept only the in-frame ones, dropping some. The sample contains approximately 2.3 million clones, more than 80% of which appear only once. The germline V gene has CDR1 SGHNT and CDR2 YENEEA. V was clipped by 1 base and J by 3 bases, with 5 bases between them. CDR3 length: 13 residues. Points on this clone: The antigen is unknown.

Study-wide results and caveats: Naive CD4 clonotype sharing across a few donors was about 5%.

What was sequenced was naive CD4+ T cells from PBMCs. Subset given: CD45RA+ positively selected. V gene TRBV11-3 combines with J gene TRBJ2-3; the D is unclear. The clonotype originates from a man younger than 30 in good health. Some clones in this sample may be carry-over from other donors' samples. The CDR3 loop reads CASSLGQTDTQYF. In nucleotides, the CDR3 is TGTGCCAGCAGCTTAGGTCAGACAGATACGCAGTATTTT.